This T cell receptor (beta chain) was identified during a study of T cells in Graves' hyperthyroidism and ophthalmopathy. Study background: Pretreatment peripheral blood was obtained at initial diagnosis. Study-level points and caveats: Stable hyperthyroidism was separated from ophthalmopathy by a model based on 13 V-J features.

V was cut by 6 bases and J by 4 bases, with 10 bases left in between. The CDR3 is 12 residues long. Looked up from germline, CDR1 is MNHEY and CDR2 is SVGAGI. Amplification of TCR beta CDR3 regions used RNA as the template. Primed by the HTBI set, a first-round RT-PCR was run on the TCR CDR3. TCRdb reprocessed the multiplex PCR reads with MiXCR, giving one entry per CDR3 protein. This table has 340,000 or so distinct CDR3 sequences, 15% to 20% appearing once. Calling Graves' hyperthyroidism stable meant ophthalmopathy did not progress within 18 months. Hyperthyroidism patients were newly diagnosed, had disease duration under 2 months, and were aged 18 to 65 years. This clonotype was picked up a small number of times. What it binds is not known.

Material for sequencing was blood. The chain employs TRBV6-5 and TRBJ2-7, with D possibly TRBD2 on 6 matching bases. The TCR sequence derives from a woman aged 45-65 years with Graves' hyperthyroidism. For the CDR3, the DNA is TGTGCCAGCAGACCCCGGGGGTACGAGCAGTACTTC. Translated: CASRPRGYEQYF.